The rows below give T cell receptor beta chains drawn from one sample of a study of T cell responses to AZD1222 COVID-19 vaccine. Assay: immunoSEQ multiplex PCR; the TCRdb copy retains only in-frame clones and omits some. The data show 180,000 or so clones, with around 92% seen just once and 1% to 1.5% held by the top ten. The sample in question was peripheral blood, obtained 28 days after the second AZD1222 dose. The source is an adult who received the AZD1222 COVID-19 vaccine. The CDR3 runs from the conserved cysteine through the conserved F or W. Each record gives: J gene, V gene, clone size, CDR3 length, CDR3 protein. Rows may omit the clone size; those that give it use once, few, many or a size class.

TRBJ1-2 | TRBV7-9 | - | 13 | CASSPTVGYGYTF
TRBJ1-5 | TRBV23-1 | - | 16 | CASSQSPPRGAQPQHF
TRBJ2-7 | TRBV27 | - | 15 | CASRETGDLTYEQYF
TRBJ1-5 | TRBV24-1 | - | 15 | CATSDAGTYNQPQHF
TRBJ1-1 | TRBV14 | - | 13 | CASSQGPLRGAFF
TRBJ2-2 | TRBV18 | - | 16 | CASSSRTVENTGELFF
TRBJ1-3 | TRBV28 | - | 14 | CASSLMRRGNTIYF
TRBJ1-2 | TRBV18 | - | 13 | CASSPGGDYGYTF
TRBJ2-7 | TRBV5-8 | - | 14 | CASSWGRDTYEQYF
TRBJ2-1 | TRBV19 | - | 17 | CASSRPTSGVSYNEQFF
TRBJ2-5 | TRBV9 | - | 15 | CASSPVAQFRETQYF
TRBJ2-7 | TRBV5-6 | - | 16 | CASSWRVGAAPYEQYF
TRBJ2-2 | TRBV28 | - | 16 | CASTGTGGFLDGELFF
TRBJ1-6 | TRBV30 | - | 14 | CAWNSELRVSPLHF
TRBJ2-7 | TRBV30 | - | 14 | CAWSPGVQPYEQYF
TRBJ2-5 | TRBV3-1/TRBV3-2 | - | 17 | CASSQHHGGGARETQYF
TRBJ2-1 | TRBV7-9 | - | 16 | CASSSGGGPRYNEQFF
TRBJ2-1 | TRBV5-8 | - | 14 | CASSPRDYYNEQFF
TRBJ1-6 | TRBV10-2 | - | 17 | CASSGPPGHLDNSPLHF
TRBJ2-5 | TRBV15 | - | 14 | CATSRETGGETQYF
TRBJ1-2 | TRBV7-2 | - | 14 | CASSLGAGDYGYTF
TRBJ2-7 | TRBV7-9 | - | 13 | CASPVGGAREQYF
TRBJ2-3 | TRBV3-1/TRBV3-2 | - | 15 | CASSPGGLSTDTQYF
TRBJ2-7 | TRBV4-1 | - | 18 | CASSQGPQTALSPYEQYF
TRBJ2-6 | TRBV7-9 | - | 19 | CASSPPRLAGLSGANVLTF
TRBJ1-2 | TRBV5-1 | - | 15 | CASSLSGQGGYGYTF
TRBJ2-7 | TRBV5-1 | - | 13 | CASSPAGGYEQYF
TRBJ1-1 | TRBV9 | - | 13 | CASSGGRGTEAFF
TRBJ2-5 | TRBV18 | - | 12 | CASSPPGETQYF
TRBJ2-1 | TRBV4-1 | once | 17 | CASSQDSMAGGYNEQFF
TRBJ2-2 | TRBV4-1 | - | 13 | CAPSGGNTGELFF
TRBJ1-2 | TRBV30 | - | 13 | CAWSVGGSYGYTF
TRBJ1-1 | TRBV4-1 | - | 13 | CASSQGGNTEAFF
TRBJ1-5 | TRBV28 | - | 19 | CASSLPLYIKGNSNQPQHF
TRBJ2-3 | TRBV2 | - | 14 | CASRDGRGTDTQYF
TRBJ1-1 | TRBV27 | - | 15 | CASSYFGSTNTEAFF
TRBJ1-2 | TRBV20-1 | - | 13 | CSASVSGTGGYTF
TRBJ2-1 | TRBV3-1/TRBV3-2 | medium-sized | 18 | CASSQETSGGRTYNEQFF
TRBJ1-1 | TRBV5-5 | - | 14 | CASSLISLNTEAFF
TRBJ1-6 | TRBV10-3 | - | 14 | CAISERVTNSPLHF
TRBJ2-1 | TRBV9 | - | 15 | CASSVAPSGYNEQFF
TRBJ2-3 | TRBV9 | - | 15 | CASSVETSATDTQYF
TRBJ2-3 | TRBV27 | once | 16 | CASSMIGRHDTDTQYF
TRBJ1-1 | TRBV6-5 | - | 16 | CASSSPAGRVNTEAFF